This T cell receptor (beta chain) was recorded in a study of T cells in localized non-small cell lung cancer. CDR1 is LNHNV, CDR2 YYDKDF, per germline (reference sequence). V shed 4 bases, J shed 2 bases, and the junction held 3 bases outside the gene matches. The CDR3 totals 15 residues. Assay used: immunoSEQ multiplex PCR; TCRdb lists only in-frame clones, some missing. The top ten clones hold 3.6% of a sample with about 7,300 clones, more than 20% of them seen once. A few counts support this clone. The chain joins TRBV15 to TRBJ1-4, with 8 bases lining up with TRBD1. This TCR came from a man aged 40-75 years with stage III squamous cell lung carcinoma. The material sequenced was lung tumor tissue, taken before any cancer treatment. CDR3 in DNA: TGTGCCACCAGCATAACAGGGGGGACTAATGAAAAACTGTTTTTT. This translates into CATSITGGTNEKLFF.